This is a list of T cell receptor beta chains from one sample in a study of T cell clones after liver transplantation. The assay was immunoSEQ multiplex PCR, and TCRdb's table has in-frame clones only and misses some. The sample lists some 20,000 clones, 78% occurring once. This specimen was CD8+ T cells from blood, taken 52 to 60 months after liver transplant. The source is a human patient who received a liver transplant. Some T cells may be the graft donor's. Both conserved end residues are part of each CDR3. D genes are given only for firm matches.

d_call: -; j_call: TRBJ1-4; v_call: TRBV5-3; cdr3_aa: CARSLIGYYEKLFF
d_call: TRBD2; j_call: TRBJ2-7; v_call: TRBV7-9; cdr3_aa: CASSLGLAEPSEQYF
d_call: -; j_call: TRBJ1-2; v_call: TRBV5-8; cdr3_aa: CASSFRGPYGYTF
d_call: TRBD1; j_call: TRBJ1-1; v_call: TRBV19; cdr3_aa: CASSTPRDRGPLDGEAFF
d_call: TRBD1; j_call: TRBJ2-3; v_call: TRBV30; cdr3_aa: CAWTGGVDADTQYF
d_call: TRBD2; j_call: TRBJ2-3; v_call: TRBV19; cdr3_aa: CASSVGTSGGTDTQYF
d_call: TRBD2; j_call: TRBJ2-7; v_call: TRBV28; cdr3_aa: CASSLPSGNYEQYF
d_call: -; j_call: TRBJ1-6; v_call: TRBV11-1; cdr3_aa: CASTDMEGSPLHF
d_call: -; j_call: TRBJ1-2; v_call: TRBV4-1; cdr3_aa: CASSQDDPSQGYYGYTF
d_call: TRBD1; j_call: TRBJ2-7; v_call: TRBV7-8; cdr3_aa: CASSYPGQSYEQYF
d_call: TRBD1; j_call: TRBJ2-1; v_call: TRBV5-8; cdr3_aa: CASSLEQGPFYNEQFF
d_call: TRBD1; j_call: TRBJ2-2; v_call: TRBV6-5; cdr3_aa: CASSSTGVTGELFF
d_call: -; j_call: TRBJ2-7; v_call: TRBV27; cdr3_aa: CASRDPSYEQYF
d_call: -; j_call: TRBJ2-3; v_call: TRBV4-1; cdr3_aa: CASSPDANTQYF
d_call: TRBD1; j_call: TRBJ2-2; v_call: TRBV10-3; cdr3_aa: CAISGTENTGELFF
d_call: -; j_call: TRBJ1-1; v_call: TRBV11-2; cdr3_aa: CASSLNPANTEAFF
d_call: -; j_call: TRBJ1-1; v_call: TRBV5-4; cdr3_aa: CASRIRGNTEAFF
d_call: -; j_call: TRBJ1-2; v_call: TRBV4-1; cdr3_aa: CASSQETSLGRSNYGYTF
d_call: -; j_call: TRBJ2-7; v_call: TRBV4-2; cdr3_aa: CASSQEKRYEQYF
d_call: -; j_call: TRBJ2-7; v_call: TRBV9; cdr3_aa: CASSVSSASSYEQYF
d_call: -; j_call: TRBJ2-7; v_call: TRBV27; cdr3_aa: CASREFNFGGYEQYF
d_call: -; j_call: TRBJ1-2; v_call: TRBV19; cdr3_aa: CASSIQGYGYTF
d_call: -; j_call: TRBJ2-7; v_call: TRBV6-1; cdr3_aa: CASNTGHLSSYEQYF
d_call: -; j_call: TRBJ2-7; v_call: TRBV7-4; cdr3_aa: CAAWGAGLCEQYF
d_call: -; j_call: TRBJ1-2; v_call: TRBV27; cdr3_aa: CASSLLAGSSIGYTF
d_call: -; j_call: TRBJ2-1; v_call: TRBV28; cdr3_aa: CASSFGPGSASYNEQFF
d_call: TRBD1; j_call: TRBJ1-2; v_call: TRBV13; cdr3_aa: CASSSRTGNYGYTF
d_call: -; j_call: TRBJ2-7; v_call: TRBV9; cdr3_aa: CASSPGLGPPEQYF
d_call: -; j_call: TRBJ1-1; v_call: TRBV6-6; cdr3_aa: CASRSPIQVNTEAFF
d_call: -; j_call: TRBJ2-7; v_call: TRBV19; cdr3_aa: CASSIPGAYEQYF
d_call: -; j_call: TRBJ2-7; v_call: TRBV29-1; cdr3_aa: CSVEGGGAYEQYF
d_call: -; j_call: TRBJ2-1; v_call: TRBV15; cdr3_aa: CATSRDRSYNEQFF
d_call: TRBD2; j_call: TRBJ2-1; v_call: TRBV11-2; cdr3_aa: CASSLGEGGGGRNEQFF
d_call: -; j_call: TRBJ2-2; v_call: TRBV27; cdr3_aa: CASSLYSDGELFF
d_call: -; j_call: TRBJ1-1; v_call: TRBV4-1; cdr3_aa: CASSQVTGLNTEAFF
d_call: TRBD1; j_call: TRBJ2-1; v_call: TRBV9; cdr3_aa: CASSTGGTYNEQFF
d_call: -; j_call: TRBJ1-6; v_call: TRBV11-2; cdr3_aa: CASSLGSRDTLHF
d_call: TRBD2; j_call: TRBJ2-1; v_call: TRBV19; cdr3_aa: CASSIGPSGGLYEQFF
d_call: -; j_call: TRBJ1-3; v_call: TRBV27; cdr3_aa: CASSLARVGNTIYF
d_call: -; j_call: TRBJ1-2; v_call: TRBV27; cdr3_aa: CASSSGGGYGYTF
d_call: TRBD2; j_call: TRBJ2-3; v_call: TRBV27; cdr3_aa: CASSLNVRGGRDTQYF
d_call: TRBD2; j_call: TRBJ2-3; v_call: TRBV5-1; cdr3_aa: CASSGGGRGAYTDTQYF
d_call: -; j_call: TRBJ1-2; v_call: TRBV5-3; cdr3_aa: CARSLEDGTNYGYTF
d_call: -; j_call: TRBJ2-5; v_call: TRBV28; cdr3_aa: CASSFSQPQYF
d_call: -; j_call: TRBJ2-7; v_call: TRBV28; cdr3_aa: CASTGVRGYEQYF
d_call: -; j_call: TRBJ1-6; v_call: TRBV6-1; cdr3_aa: CASSGGPANLPALHF
d_call: -; j_call: TRBJ1-6; v_call: TRBV7-9; cdr3_aa: CASSLVQGDSPLHF
d_call: -; j_call: TRBJ1-2; v_call: TRBV21-1; cdr3_aa: CASSKGPGVNYGYTF
d_call: TRBD1; j_call: TRBJ1-4; v_call: TRBV19; cdr3_aa: CASSFLTGDATNEKLFF
d_call: -; j_call: TRBJ2-5; v_call: TRBV5-4; cdr3_aa: CASRLAGGETQYF
d_call: -; j_call: TRBJ1-6; v_call: TRBV7-9; cdr3_aa: CASSRSKDPGLVSPLHF
d_call: -; j_call: TRBJ2-2; v_call: TRBV27; cdr3_aa: CASSYGGAGGELFF